Below, 20 T cell receptor beta chains from the same sample are listed, as sequenced in a study of blood T cell repertoires in COVID-19. Repertoires were generated with immunoSEQ multiplex PCR, while TCRdb's copy carries only in-frame clones and drops some. The table lists 180,000 or so clones, around 85% of them singletons. The material sequenced was peripheral blood. These receptor sequences come from an older woman with acute or convalescent COVID-19.

The gene calls are TRBV3-1 (or the pseudogene TRBV3-2) and TRBJ2-3; 12 positions agree with TRBD2. The CDR3 has 15 residues. The J segment lost 5 bases and the V segment lost 7 bases, leaving 7 bases of the junction unmatched. Germline V CDR1 and CDR2: LGHDT, YNNKEL (reference sequence). For the CDR3, the DNA is TGTGCCAGCACGACTAGCGGGAGCGGTAGAGATACGCAGTATTTT. Amino acid sequence: CASTTSGSGRDTQYF.

The rearrangement links TRBV25-1 to TRBJ1-1; no firm D call. The germline gives CDR1 MGHDK, CDR2 SYGVNS. Trimming removed 7 bases from V and 1 base from J, with 13 bases in between. The CDR3 runs to 14 residues. CDR3 sequence reads: CASMGIGGNTEAFF. The CDR3 region has the DNA TGTGCCAGCATGGGGATCGGAGGGAACACTGAAGCTTTCTTT.

CDR3 sequence: CASKGIGTSGRADGFRTYNEQFF. DNA for the CDR3: TGTGCCAGTAAAGGTATAGGGACTAGCGGGAGGGCCGATGGTTTTCGGACCTACAATGAGCAGTTCTTC. The chain combines TRBV19 with TRBJ2-1, with 16 bases identical to TRBD2. The CDR3 sequence is 23 residues long. CDR1 and CDR2 from the germline V gene are LNHDA and SQIVND (reference sequence). V gave up 7 bases and J gave up 2 bases; unmatched junction bases: 23.

This chain joins TRBV11-2 and TRBJ1-1, with D hard to call. CDR3 length: 12 residues. V gave up 2 bases and J gave up 5 bases, with 6 bases separating them. Germline CDR1 reads SGHAT; CDR2 reads FQNNGV. The CDR3 nucleotides read TGTGCCAGCAGCTTAAGCGGGACTGAAGCTTTCTTT. Its protein product is CASSLSGTEAFF.

V usage is TRBV5-1 and J usage is TRBJ2-7; tentative D call: TRBD1 (7 bases). The CDR3 is 13 residues long. Germline V gene data show CDR1 as SGHRS and CDR2 as YFSETQ. The V gene lost 7 bases and the J gene lost 3 bases, with 14 bases spanning the gap. This chain's CDR3 is CASQGGTYYEQYF. Here the CDR3 DNA reads TGCGCCAGCCAGGGGGGCACCTACTACGAGCAGTACTTC.

The chain employs TRBV21-1 and TRBJ1-5; whether TRBD1, the table's D call, matches the DNA was not checked. TRBV21-1 is classified as a pseudogene. This CDR3 has 17 residues. The CDR3 sequence is CASSKAGRGSPNQPQHF. In DNA, the CDR3 is TGTGCCAGCAGCAAAGCGGGTAGGGGGAGCCCCAATCAGCCCCAGCATTTT.

The chain links TRBV5-1 to TRBJ2-3; TRBD2 agrees at 10 bases. From germline, CDR1 is SGHRS and CDR2 YFSETQ. CDR3 length equals 15 residues. V dropped 4 bases and J dropped 8; count of bases not matched to a gene: 10. CDR3 nucleotides: TGCGCCAGCAGCCAAACTAGCGGGACCTCGGGTACGCAGTATTTT. This encodes CASSQTSGTSGTQYF.

This clone was picked up one time. The rearrangement uses TRBV7-6 and TRBJ2-7; 7 bases map to TRBD1. CDR3 length: 15 amino acids. V shed 3 bases, J shed 0 bases, and the junction held 5 bases outside the gene matches. The germline V gene has CDR1 SGHVS and CDR2 FNYEAQ. CDR3 sequence: CASSLTGTSSYEQYF. The CDR3 DNA reads TGTGCCAGCAGCTTGACAGGGACAAGCTCCTACGAGCAGTACTTC. The full variable domain, with the rest looked up from reference TRBV7-6 and TRBJ2-7, is GAGVSQSPRYKVTKRGQDVALRCDPISGHVSLYWYRQALGQGPEFLTYFNYEAQQDKSGLPNDRFSAERPEGSISTLTIQRTEQRDSAMYRCASSLTGTSSYEQYFGPGTRLTVT.

This clone was detected once. V usage is TRBV24-1 and J usage is TRBJ2-1, with 12 nucleotides matching TRBD2. This CDR3 has 18 amino acids. Germline CDR1 and CDR2: KGHDR and SFDVKD. V lost 4 bases to trimming and J lost 1 base; unmatched junction nucleotides: 7. CDR3 in amino acids: CATSDHLTSGRSYNEQFF. In DNA, the CDR3 is TGTGCCACCAGTGACCACCTGACTAGCGGGAGATCCTACAATGAGCAGTTCTTC.

This clone was recorded a few times. CDR3 nucleotide sequence: TGTGCCAGCAGCGTAGGGGACGGCCTGACTAGCGGGAGCTGGAATGAGCAGTTCTTC. It translates to CASSVGDGLTSGSWNEQFF. The chain couples TRBV9 to TRBJ2-1; TRBD2 agrees at 12 bases. The CDR3 has 19 residues. J was trimmed by 7 bases and V by 0 bases; bases with no gene match: 14. Germline loops: CDR1 SGDLS, CDR2 YYNGEE.

V and J are TRBV14 and TRBJ2-1; 10 positions match TRBD2. This CDR3 is 17 amino acids long. Germline V lookup: CDR1 SGHDN, CDR2 FVKESK. V was clipped by 1 base and J by 3 bases; unmatched bases: 6. Written as DNA, the CDR3 is TGTGCCAGCAGCCAAGCTAGCGGGAGCCTTCTCTACAATGAGCAGTTCTTC. Its translation is CASSQASGSLLYNEQFF.

V is TRBV2 and J is TRBJ1-4, with 11 bases identical to TRBD1. Trimming cost V 8 bases and J 8 bases; bases outside gene matches: 7. CDR3 length: 14 amino acids. From germline, CDR1 is SNHLY and CDR2 FYNNEI. The CDR3 region is CASGRDRGDEKLFF. CDR3 coding DNA: TGTGCCAGCGGCCGGGACAGGGGGGACGAAAAACTGTTTTTT.

The V gene is TRBV18, the J gene TRBJ2-2; 10 bases map to TRBD1. The CDR3 loop spans 16 amino acids. Trimming at V came to 3 bases and at J to 7 bases, leaving 8 bases not matched to a gene. Germline loops: CDR1 KGHSH, CDR2 LQKENI. The CDR3 nucleotides read TGTGCCAGCTCACCGAGACAGGGGGCAAGAGGCGGGGAGCTGTTTTTT. It is translated as CASSPRQGARGGELFF.

The chain joins TRBV5-6 to TRBJ1-5; 7 bases map to TRBD1. J gave up 3 bases and V 0 bases, and 3 bases lay outside the gene matches. The CDR3 spans 15 residues. CDR1 is SGHDT and CDR2 is YYEEEE in the germline V gene. The DNA for the CDR3 is TGTGCCAGCAGCTTGGCAGGGGGTAACAATCAGCCCCAGCATTTT. It is translated as CASSLAGGNNQPQHF.

V gene TRBV6-2 or TRBV6-3 combines with J gene TRBJ1-5; D perhaps matches TRBD1 (6 bases). CDR1 MNHEY and CDR2 SVGEGT come from the germline V gene. The CDR3 length is 16 residues. Trimming removed 2 bases at V and 0 bases at J, with 11 bases between. CDR3 loop: CASSYRTAYSNQPQHF. The CDR3 DNA reads as TGTGCCAGCAGTTACCGGACAGCTTATAGCAATCAGCCCCAGCATTTT.

This clone was counted only a few times. This chain joins TRBV30 and TRBJ1-2, with 8 bases that match TRBD1. This CDR3 spans 13 amino acids. The J segment lost 2 bases and the V segment lost 8 bases, leaving 7 bases of the junction unmatched. From germline, CDR1 is GTSNPN and CDR2 SVGIG (reference sequence). The DNA for the CDR3 is TGTGCCGGACCGGGACAGGTGAACTATGGCTACACCTTC. Translation: CAGPGQVNYGYTF.

The V call is TRBV6-4, the J call TRBJ1-1; 9 nucleotides align to TRBD1. Germline CDR1 MRHNA, CDR2 SNTAGT. The CDR3 is made up of 15 amino acids. With 6 bases clipped from V and 6 bases from J, the junction kept 11 bases outside the gene matches. The CDR3 reads CASRTRQGGSPEAFF. The CDR3 DNA follows: TGTGCCAGCAGGACCCGACAGGGGGGAAGCCCTGAAGCTTTCTTT.

The chain has TRBV19 and TRBJ1-5; no clear D. The CDR3 length is 16 residues. The germline CDR1 and CDR2 sequences are LNHDA and SQIVND (reference sequence). The germline V and J ends were trimmed by 0 bases and 2 bases, with 11 bases remaining between them. The CDR3 sequence is CASSIETGGGNQPQHF. Here the CDR3 DNA reads TGTGCCAGTAGTATAGAAACGGGAGGCGGCAATCAGCCCCAGCATTTT.

This sequence joins TRBV6-1 and TRBJ2-7; D is possibly TRBD1 (5 bases). The germline V and J ends were trimmed by 3 bases and 3 bases, with 12 bases remaining between them. The germline V gene encodes CDR1 MNHNS and CDR2 SASEGT. The CDR3 loop spans 14 amino acids. CDR3 DNA: TGTGCCAGCAGTGATAGGGGCAGGGTCTACGAGCAGTACGTC. Amino acid sequence: CASSDRGRVYEQYV.

V is TRBV27 and J is TRBJ2-2, with D possibly matching TRBD2 (7 bases). Trimming took 6 bases from V and 4 from J, leaving 15 bases between them. In germline, CDR1 is MNHEY, CDR2 SMNVEV (reference sequence). The CDR3 has 15 amino acids. In DNA, the CDR3 is TGTGCCAGCAGCCTGGGGGCTAGCGGCACCGGGGAGCTGTTTTTT. Translated, it gives CASSLGASGTGELFF.